These 12 T cell receptor delta chains share one sample of origin, sequenced in a study of γδ T cells in repeated Plasmodium falciparum infection. Gammadelta T cells were flow-sorted from PBMC into Vgamma9/Vdelta2+ and Vdelta2-negative populations for bulk analysis. TCRdb re-analyzed the multiplex PCR reads via CATT. The sample yields 70,000 to 95,000 delta-chain clones, 1.4% to 1.5% seen once. Input material: gamma-delta T cells from blood. The source of these receptors is a pool of human donors (malaria-infected and uninfected, not separated).

Points on this clone: A far larger clone is only one base removed, so a read error is likely. This same CDR3 is encoded by further DNA sequences in the sample. The CDR3 sequence: CACDTVGGSALTAQLFF. In DNA, the CDR3 is TGTGCCTGTGACACCGTAGGGGGATCCGCTTTGACAGCACAACTCTTCTTT. The rearrangement joins TRDV2 to TRDJ2; 7 bases are a match to TRDD3. No J segment appears in TCRdb, so it was assigned here by matching the sequence to germline. The CDR3 is 17 amino acids. Germline CDR1 reads GEAIGNYY; CDR2 reads EKD. The trim removed 0 bases at V and 0 bases at J, leaving 6 bases unmatched.

Of note for this clone: It differs at one base from a far larger clone, so likely a read error. This sample also contains other DNA sequences that code for the same CDR3. J is TRDJ1 and V is TRDV2, with D tentatively TRDD3 (6 bases). No J gene is reported in TCRdb; it was inferred here by comparing the DNA with germline. V was shortened by 4 bases and J by 0 bases, with 26 bases between the two germline ends. The CDR3 contains 19 residues. Germline loops: CDR1 GEAIGNYY, CDR2 EKD. The CDR3 reads CACDPLTGGYSEYTDKLIF. DNA of the CDR3: TGTGCCTGTGATCCCCTTACTGGAGGATACTCAGAGTACACCGATAAACTCATCTTT.

This clone appeared many times. V is TRDV1 and J is TRDJ1, with D unclear. Germline matching of the DNA provided the J gene here, since TCRdb leaves it blank. The CDR3 is 14 residues long. CDR1 and CDR2 from the germline V gene are TSWWSYY and QGS. The ends were cut back, 4 bases at V and 1 base at J, with 10 bases in the middle. The CDR3 DNA reads as TGTGCTCTTGGGGGTTCTCGATTCACCGATAAACTCATCTTT. It encodes CALGGSRFTDKLIF.

As regards this clone: The mismatch at residue 3 between this DNA's translation and the TCRdb protein of a much larger clone likely reflects a read error; the protein shown is translated from the DNA. CDR3 nucleotides: TGTGCTCCTGAGTCCCCGAGGCGACCTCTTTTGAAGACAAACCGACTTACTGTGTACACCGATAAACTCATCTTT. It codes for CAPESPRRPLLKTNRLTVYTDKLIF. The chain couples TRDV1 to TRDJ1; D unresolved. TCRdb gives no J gene; it was assigned here by matching the DNA to germline. The ends were cut back, 10 bases at V and 0 bases at J, with 48 bases in the middle. There are 25 residues in the CDR3. CDR1 and CDR2 from the germline V gene are TSWWSYY and QGS.

On this clone: The protein TCRdb gives is from a much larger clone and does not agree with this DNA's translation at residue 16, likely a read error; the protein shown here comes from the DNA. This chain joins TRDV2 and TRDJ3; 9 nucleotides align to TRDD3. TCRdb does not report a J gene; here it was assigned by matching the DNA to germline references. The CDR3 totals 21 residues. CDR1 GEAIGNYY and CDR2 EKD come from the germline V gene. The CDR3 protein is CACDLLRTGGDSSWDARQMFF. In DNA, the CDR3 is TGTGCCTGTGACCTTTTACGTACTGGGGGAGACAGCTCCTGGGACGCCCGACAGATGTTTTTC.

Points on this clone: This likely reflects a read error, since a far larger clone is one base away. The same CDR3 arises from other DNA sequences in this sample as well. Here the V gene is TRDV2, but the J gene went uncalled; TRDD3, the table's D call, was not compared with the DNA. The CDR3 is 19 amino acids. The germline gives CDR1 GEAIGNYY, CDR2 EKD. The CDR3 sequence: CACDTDRILGGWSTDKLIF. DNA of the CDR3: TGTGCCTGTGACACGGATAGAATACTGGGGGGGTGGAGTACCGATAAACTTATCTTT.

Worth noting for this clone: The protein TCRdb lists belongs to a much larger clone and differs from this DNA's translation at residue 15, which points to a read error; the protein shown is made from the DNA. The J segment was not called; the V segment is TRDV3. This CDR3 has 16 amino acids. Germline CDR1 and CDR2: TVYSNPD and GDNSRS (reference sequence). CDR3 nucleotide sequence: TGTGCCTCAATGGCAAAAATGGGCCCTTACACCGATAAACTCACCTTT. This translates into CASMAKMGPYTDKLTF.

This clone was seen a handful of times. TCRdb attributes to this sequence the protein of a much larger clone, which differs from the DNA translation at residue 5; a read error is likely, and the protein displayed is translated from the DNA. The V and J genes are TRDV1 and TRDJ2, with 10 bases identical to TRDD3. The J gene was not available in TCRdb and was assigned here by matching the DNA to germline segments. Germline CDR1 is TSWWSYY and CDR2 is QGS. This CDR3 is built from 21 residues. Unmatched junction bases numbered 24, after V lost 4 bases and J lost 7 bases. CDR3 DNA sequence: TGTGCTCTTGGGGGACTCCTCCTACACGGGTGTGGGGGATACTCCGAAGCACAACTCTTCTTT. Translated: CALGGLLLHGCGGYSEAQLFF.

In its sample, this clone was seen a few times. Only one base separates this from a far larger clonotype, so it likely reflects a read error. At the DNA level, this CDR3 is encoded by other sequences in the same sample as well. The V gene is TRDV2, the J gene TRDJ3; the match to TRDD3 covers 11 bases. The J gene, left out of TCRdb, was set here by checking the DNA against germline. V lost 2 bases and J lost 0; bases outside the gene matches: 5. CDR3 length: 19 residues. Germline V lookup: CDR1 GEAIGNYY, CDR2 EKD. This CDR3 is CACDRLGDTCSWDTRQMFF. The CDR3 coding sequence is TGTGCCTGTGACAGGCTGGGGGATACTTGCTCCTGGGACACCCGACAGATGTTTTTC.

The sample holds many counts of this clone. This rearrangement joins TRDV1 to TRDJ1, with TRDD3 matching over 8 bases. The CDR3 has 18 amino acids. Trimming at V came to 0 bases and at J to 3 bases, leaving 12 bases not matched to a gene. Germline CDR1 is TSWWSYY and CDR2 is QGS. The CDR3 bases are TGTGCTCTTGGGGAACTGGGCCGGGGGATATGTATTGCCGATAAACTCATCTTT. Translation gives CALGELGRGICIADKLIF.

This clone was counted ten times or more. The translation of this DNA and the TCRdb protein of a much larger clone differ at residue 4, probably owing to a read error; the protein shown here is translated from the DNA. V is TRDV2 and J is TRDJ3; 9 bases are a match to TRDD3. The J gene was not available in TCRdb and was assigned here by matching the DNA to germline segments. Trimming cost V 5 bases and J 1 base; bases outside gene matches: 5. There are 17 residues in the CDR3. Germline CDR1 is GEAIGNYY and CDR2 is EKD. CDR3 amino acids: CACGDTGGSWDTRQMFF. The CDR3 DNA is TGTGCCTGTGGCGATACTGGGGGATCCTGGGACACCCGACAGATGTTTTTC.

On this clone itself: TCRdb attributes to this sequence the protein of a much larger clone, which differs from the DNA translation at residue 8; a read error is likely, and the protein displayed is translated from the DNA. V and J are TRDV1 and TRDJ1; D not certain. The CDR3 consists of 16 residues. The ends were cut back, 0 bases at V and 0 bases at J, with 11 bases in the middle. Germline V gene data show CDR1 as TSWWSYY and CDR2 as QGS. The CDR3 DNA reads as TGTGCTCTTGGGGAACTACTCCTCCTTTACACCGATAAACTCATCTTT. Its protein is CALGELLLLYTDKLIF.